Below, one T cell receptor beta chain is given with its context. Its antigen is undetermined. The data were obtained in a study of T cell responses to AZD1222 COVID-19 vaccine. Generated by immunoSEQ multiplex PCR, the TCRdb table keeps only in-frame clones and is missing some. The sample carries fewer than 200,000 clones, 80% to 95% recorded once. Findings and limits, study-wide: Reportedly, close to half of spike-specific TCRs are directed against unmutated variant regions. Without day 14 samples, only post-peak T cell repertoires were studied. Donors, mostly white British, included more females; clonal diversity was possibly underestimated.

This clonotype was sampled from an adult in good health. The sequencing here drew on peripheral blood, taken on day 0 of AZD1222 vaccination.

The CDR3 DNA follows: TGTGCCAGTACCCCTCGCCCCTTTACGAAAGGGGCTCAGAATGAGCAGTTCTTC. Encoded protein: CASTPRPFTKGAQNEQFF. V gene TRBV19 combines with J gene TRBJ2-1, with a weak D call TRBD1 (5 bases). The CDR3 length is 18 residues. Germline CDR1 LNHDA, CDR2 SQIVND (reference sequence). Trimming removed 7 bases at V and 7 bases at J, with 29 bases between.